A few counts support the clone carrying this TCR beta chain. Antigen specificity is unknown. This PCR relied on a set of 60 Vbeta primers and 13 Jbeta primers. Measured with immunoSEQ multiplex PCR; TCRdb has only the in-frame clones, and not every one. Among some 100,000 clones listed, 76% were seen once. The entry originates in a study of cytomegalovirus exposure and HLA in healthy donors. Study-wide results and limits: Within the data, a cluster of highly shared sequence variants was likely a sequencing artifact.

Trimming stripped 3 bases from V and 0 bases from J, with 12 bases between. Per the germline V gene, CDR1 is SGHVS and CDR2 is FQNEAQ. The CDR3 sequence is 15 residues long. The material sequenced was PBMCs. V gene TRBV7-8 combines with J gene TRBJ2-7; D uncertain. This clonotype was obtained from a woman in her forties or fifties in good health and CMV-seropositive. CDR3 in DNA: TGTGCCAGCAGCTTTTCTGGCGGAGACTCCTACGAGCAGTACTTC. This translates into CASSFSGGDSYEQYF.